Below, 29 T cell receptor beta chains from the same sample are listed, as sequenced in a study of tumor and adjacent non-tumor tissue in lung cancer. The library came from three nested PCR rounds adapted from ARM-PCR protocols. TCRdb reprocessed the multiplex PCR reads with MiXCR, giving one entry per CDR3 protein. The sample shows around 75,000 distinct CDR3 sequences, about two thirds of them seen only once. No cell sorting was done before RNA was extracted from the tissue. The normal lung tissue was taken more than 3 cm from the tumor edge. The sequenced sample was distant non-tumor lung tissue. The receptors were gathered from a woman between 50 and 59 years old with non-small cell lung cancer.

The CDR3 is CASSYTIAEDSLLHF. The CDR3 bases are TGTGCCAGCAGTTACACGATAGCAGAGGACTCGCTCCTCCACTTT. The chain carries TRBV6-5 and TRBJ1-6; D unresolved. V lost 2 bases and J 15 bases, leaving 20 bases between the germline ends. CDR1 MNHEY and CDR2 SVGAGI come from the germline V gene. There are 15 residues in the CDR3.

About this clonotype: At one end the junction does not follow the germline gene, possibly because of a read error. CDR3 region: CVSSQETSGSIDEQFF. The CDR3 nucleotides read TGTGTCAGCAGCCAAGAGACTAGCGGAAGTATCGATGAGCAGTTCTTC. The J gene is TRBJ2-1, the V gene TRBV4-2, with 9 bases fitting TRBD2. Germline assignment: CDR1 LGHNA and CDR2 YNFKEQ. This CDR3 region has 16 residues.

This clonotype was counted only a few times. J is TRBJ1-2 and V is TRBV6-2 or TRBV6-3; weak D call: TRBD1 (5 bases). The V and J ends lost 4 bases and 6 bases respectively, with 12 bases between them. CDR3 length equals 13 residues. Germline V CDR1 and CDR2: MNHEY, SVGEGT. In DNA form, the CDR3 reads TGTGCCAGCAGTTGTCAGGGTAGGGATGGCTACACCTTC. Protein product: CASSCQGRDGYTF.

In its sample, this clonotype was seen once. The conserved phenylalanine or tryptophan normally closing the CDR3 is absent here, so this likely arose from a read error. The limits of the CDR3 on the DNA are not certain, so only TCRdb's listed CDR3 is given. The chain links TRBV29-1 to TRBJ2-1; the table's TRBD1 call for D was not verified on the DNA. The CDR3 sequence runs 14 residues, both termini included. Germline CDR1 and CDR2: SQVTM and ANQGSEA. CDR3 amino acids: CSVLSLKGLDELFL.

Note on this clonotype: A read error may produce the germline difference seen at one junction end. The V and J genes are TRBV6-2 or TRBV6-3 and TRBJ1-2, with D possibly being TRBD1 (5 bases). The CDR3 sequence is 14 residues long. Germline lookup yields CDR1 MNHEY and CDR2 SVGEGT. CDR3 nucleotide sequence: TGTGCCAGCAGCCGCGGACAAGGGCAGGTTGGCTACATCTTC. Its protein is CASSRGQGQVGYIF.

This clonotype has a handful of counts. CDR3 DNA sequence: TGTGCCAGCAGCTATAGACTAGCGGGGAGCACAGATACGCAGTATTTT. Protein product: CASSYRLAGSTDTQYF. V usage is TRBV7-8 and J usage is TRBJ2-3, with TRBD2 matching over 11 bases. V lost 4 bases and J lost 0; bases outside the gene matches: 3. Germline assignment: CDR1 SGHVS and CDR2 FQNEAQ. The CDR3 contains 16 residues. Full variable domain (remainder filled in from reference TRBV7-8 and TRBJ2-3): GAGVSQSPRYKVAKRGQDVALRCDPISGHVSLFWYQQALGQGPEFLTYFQNEAQLDKSGLPSDRFFAERPEGSVSTLKIQRTQQEDSAVYLCASSYRLAGSTDTQYFGPGTRLTVL.

With respect to this clonotype: Germline and junction disagree at one end, which may indicate a read error. The rearrangement uses TRBV11-2 and TRBJ2-2; no clear D gene. Germline CDR1 is SGHAT and CDR2 is FQNNGV. This CDR3 region has 13 residues. The CDR3 protein is CPSTSFDTGELFF. The CDR3 region has the DNA TGTCCCAGCACTTCCTTCGACACCGGGGAGCTGTTTTTT.

There are many counts of this clonotype. This sequence joins TRBV10-1 and TRBJ2-6, with D tentatively TRBD1 (5 bases). The V gene's germline CDR1 is WNHNN and CDR2 SYGVQD (reference sequence). The CDR3 is made up of 16 amino acids. V shed 4 bases and J shed 3 bases, with 13 bases lying between them. CDR3 sequence reads: CASSGATVCGANVLTF. CDR3 bases: TGCGCCAGCAGTGGGGCGACAGTTTGTGGGGCCAACGTCCTGACTTTC.

Of note for this clonotype: An end of the junction differs from the germline gene, which may be a read error. V and J are TRBV28 and TRBJ2-5; possible D gene TRBD1, 6 bases. CDR3 length: 15 amino acids. CDR1 is MDHEN, CDR2 SYDVKM, per germline. The CDR3 sequence is CASSFSQGSQETHYF. The CDR3, as DNA: TGTGCCAGCAGTTTCTCACAGGGAAGCCAAGAGACCCACTACTTC.

Comment on this clonotype: A much larger clone differs by one base, so this may be a read error. The chain has TRBV20-1 and TRBJ2-7; no reliable D call. This CDR3 region has 10 residues. Germline loops: CDR1 DFQATT, CDR2 SNEGSKA (reference sequence). CDR3 sequence (DNA): TGCAGTGCTGGGGTCAGCGAGCGGTACTTC. It specifies CSAGVSERYF.

Many counts were recorded for this clonotype. J is TRBJ2-5 and V is TRBV6-5; D not certain. V was trimmed by 2 bases and J by 7 bases, leaving 5 bases between them. CDR1 and CDR2 (germline): MNHEY, SVGAGI. The CDR3 is 11 amino acids. DNA of the CDR3: TGTGCCAGCAGTTACGGGGTGACCCAGTACTTC. Its translation: CASSYGVTQYF.

The J gene is TRBJ1-1, the V gene TRBV28, with D unresolved. CDR1 is MDHEN, CDR2 SYDVKM, per germline. This CDR3 region has 15 residues. CDR3 residues: CVSSWAGARNTEAFF. CDR3 sequence (DNA): TGTGTCAGTAGTTGGGCAGGTGCCAGGAACACTGAAGCTTTCTTT.

In this sample, this clonotype turned up a few times. The chain joins TRBV6-6 to TRBJ2-1; D remains ambiguous. CDR3 size: 13 residues. V was shortened by 7 bases and J by 16 bases, with 23 bases between the two germline ends. The V gene's germline CDR1 is MNHNY and CDR2 SVGAGI (reference sequence). The chain's CDR3 is CASTQTLLSERFF. The DNA of the CDR3 is TGTGCCAGCACCCAGACCCTTCTGAGTGAGCGATTCTTC.

The table lists this clonotype with many counts. V is TRBV6-2 or TRBV6-3 and J is TRBJ1-1; no clear D. CDR1 and CDR2 (germline): MNHEY, SVGEGT. V was trimmed by 6 bases and J by 2 bases, leaving 10 bases between them. The CDR3 has 13 residues. The CDR3 protein is CASRDNRNTEAFF. The CDR3 nucleotides are TGTGCCAGCAGGGATAATAGAAACACTGAAGCTTTCTTT.

Concerning this clonotype itself: The junction departs from the called germline gene at one end, perhaps through a read error. This chain uses TRBV5-6 with TRBJ1-5; possible D gene TRBD1, 5 bases. The germline V gene has CDR1 SGHDT and CDR2 YYEEEE. The CDR3 sequence is 15 residues long. The CDR3 sequence: CVSTLGGYSNQPQHF. The CDR3 DNA follows: TGTGTCAGCACCTTGGGGGGGTATAGCAATCAGCCCCAGCATTTT.

This clonotype was detected ten times or more. This chain connects TRBV20-1 to TRBJ2-2; 8 bases map to TRBD2. The germline gives CDR1 DFQATT, CDR2 SNEGSKA (reference sequence). CDR3 length: 14 residues. Germline trimming cut 3 bases from V and 8 bases from J; bases unmatched to any gene: 8. The CDR3 DNA follows: TGCAGTGCTAGTGACGGGAGGGCTAAAGGGGAGCTGTTTTTT. Its protein product is CSASDGRAKGELFF.

This clonotype was observed a single time. A much larger clone sits a single nucleotide away, making a read error possible. The chain has TRBV5-4 and TRBJ2-3; D gene ambiguous. The CDR3 runs to 13 residues. The germline V gene encodes CDR1 SGHNT and CDR2 YYREEE (reference sequence). The CDR3 spells CASRLANGDTQYF. As DNA, the CDR3 is TGTGCCAGCAGATTGGCCAATGGGGATACGCAGTATTTT.

For this clonotype: With a much larger clone just one base away, this may be a read error. The chain links TRBV29-1 to TRBJ2-7; 9 bases are shared with TRBD1. The CDR3 contains 12 residues. Germline CDR1 reads SQVTM; CDR2 reads ANQGSEA. Here the CDR3 DNA reads TGCAGGGTGTGGGGACAGGGCGACGGGCAGTACTTC. This sequence encodes CRVWGQGDGQYF.

The chain links TRBV29-1 to TRBJ2-2; D call uncertain. This CDR3 is 14 amino acids long. Germline lookup yields CDR1 SQVTM and CDR2 ANQGSEA. CDR3 amino acids: CSVLGQRRTGELFF. The CDR3 DNA sequence: TGCAGTGTTTTAGGCCAGAGGCGGACCGGGGAGCTGTTTTTT.

The genes are TRBV10-3 and TRBJ2-7; tentatively, D is TRBD1 (7 bases). V lost 3 bases to trimming and J lost 8 bases, with 23 bases between them. Germline values: CDR1 ENHRY, CDR2 SYGVKD. This CDR3 spans 16 amino acids. CDR3: CAISDAGQKLTYKQYF. In nucleotides, the CDR3 is TGTGCCATCAGTGACGCGGGACAGAAGTTGACATACAAGCAGTACTTC.

In this sample, this clonotype turned up many times. V gene TRBV14 combines with J gene TRBJ2-7; D gene unclear. This CDR3 is built from 13 residues. Germline CDR1 SGHDN, CDR2 FVKESK. Trimming took 1 base from V and 0 from J, leaving 4 bases between them. The CDR3 DNA reads TGTGCCAGCAGCCAAGGACGCTCCTACGAGCAGTACTTC. Its translation is CASSQGRSYEQYF. The variable domain in full, completed from reference TRBV14 and TRBJ2-7, reads EAGVTQFPSHSVIEKGQTVTLRCDPISGHDNLYWYRRVMGKEIKFLLHFVKESKQDESGMPNNRFLAERTGGTYSTLKVQPAELEDSGVYFCASSQGRSYEQYFGPGTRLTVT.

Many counts were recorded for this clonotype. J is TRBJ1-1 and V is TRBV20-1; 8 positions match TRBD1. Unmatched junction bases numbered 9, after V lost 0 bases and J lost 3 bases. The length of the CDR3 is 16 residues. CDR1 is DFQATT and CDR2 is SNEGSKA in the germline V gene (reference sequence). CDR3 protein: CSARDLNRGVDTEAFF. DNA of the CDR3: TGCAGTGCTAGAGATCTTAACAGGGGGGTAGACACTGAAGCTTTCTTT.

The gene calls are TRBV10-3 and TRBJ2-5; possible D gene TRBD2, 5 bases. This CDR3 has 19 residues. V was shortened by 0 bases and J by 2 bases, with 22 bases between the two germline ends. The germline V gene encodes CDR1 ENHRY and CDR2 SYGVKD. In nucleotides, the CDR3 is TGTGCCATCAGTGAGTCCCCCCCCACTAGTGGGAGAATTCAAGAGACCCAGTACTTC. As protein: CAISESPPTSGRIQETQYF.

For this clonotype: Since a much larger clone is just one base distant, this may be a read error. The CDR3 end shows no conserved phenylalanine or tryptophan, and so a read error is likely. The rearrangement joins TRBV12-3 or TRBV12-4 to TRBJ1-1; a possible D gene is TRBD1 (5 bases). There are 14 residues in the CDR3. V shed 3 bases and J shed 4 bases, with 12 bases lying between them. The CDR3: CASSLGGGPTEAFS. In DNA, the CDR3 is TGTGCCAGCAGTTTGGGGGGAGGGCCCACTGAAGCTTTCTCT.

Of note for this clonotype: Germline is not matched at one junction end, which may reflect a read error. This chain links TRBV20-1 with TRBJ2-7; possible D gene TRBD1, 6 bases. Germline V gene data show CDR1 as DFQATT and CDR2 as SNEGSKA (reference sequence). CDR3 length: 14 amino acids. For the CDR3, the DNA is TGCAGTGCTTGTAGTGAGGTGACAGGCTACGAGCAGTATTTC. Translating gives CSACSEVTGYEQYF.

The table lists this clonotype with a few counts. This rearrangement joins TRBV5-4 to TRBJ2-5, with 9 bases matching TRBD1. Per the germline V gene, CDR1 is SGHNT and CDR2 is YYREEE (reference sequence). V was pared by 4 bases and J by 4 bases, with 8 bases of the junction left unmatched. The length of the CDR3 is 15 residues. CDR3 coding DNA: TGTGCCAGCAGCAACCACAGGGGGCAGGCAGAGACCCAGTACTTC. This encodes CASSNHRGQAETQYF.

On this clonotype: A much larger clone differs by one base, so this may be a read error. The chain couples TRBV6-5 to TRBJ2-7, with TRBD2 identical over 9 bases. In germline, CDR1 is MNHEY, CDR2 SVGAGI. The CDR3 loop spans 12 amino acids. The CDR3 reads CAGSGRLHEQYF. The CDR3 bases are TGTGCCGGCAGCGGGAGGCTGCACGAGCAGTACTTC.

The genes are TRBV28 and TRBJ1-4; TRBD1 agrees at 7 bases. This CDR3 has 16 amino acids. The junction had 13 bases not matched to a gene; V was cut back by 5 bases and J by 7 bases. Germline V gene lookup returns CDR1 MDHEN and CDR2 SYDVKM. CDR3 sequence reads: CASSHSLGQATEKLFF. DNA for the CDR3: TGTGCCAGCAGTCACTCACTCGGACAGGCGACTGAAAAACTGTTTTTT.

This clonotype came up a few times. This may be a read error, as it is one base from a much larger clone. The chain has TRBV14 and TRBJ2-2; 12 bases line up with TRBD2. Germline lookup yields CDR1 SGHDN and CDR2 FVKESK. V was clipped by 3 bases and J by 6 bases; unmatched bases: 5. The CDR3 consists of 16 residues. CDR3 region: CASSHTSGRIAGELFF. The CDR3 bases are TGTGCCAGCAGCCATACTAGCGGGAGGATCGCCGGGGAGCTGTTTTTT.